Sequencing of this TCR beta chain was carried out in a study of blood T cells in healthy people across ages. Whole-study results and caveats: Older individuals had lower TCR beta diversity per million T cells (the decline was roughly linear). Strong correlation linked observed beta diversity and percent naive T cells. Donors of long life had a larger count of naive CD4+ cells and greater diversity than aged donors.

With a J-beta primer mix and a sample-barcoded 5' primer, a second PCR ran roughly 6 to 12 cycles. All cDNA molecules were each tagged by a template-switch adaptor with 12 random nucleotides. One entry per CDR3 protein, called by TCRdb with MiXCR from the 5' RACE reads. The sample records 650,000 to 800,000 distinct CDR3 sequences, around 52% being singletons. Germline V gives CDR1 SGHTA, CDR2 FQGNSA. Trimming took 1 base from V and 3 from J, leaving 4 bases between them. The CDR3 spans 14 residues. The table lists this clonotype with a count of one. Its antigen remains unknown. This chain joins TRBV7-2 and TRBJ1-6; D gene ambiguous. Sequencing input: blood. The source is a woman older than 75 in good health. CDR3 DNA sequence: TGTGCCAGCAGCTTAGTCGACTATAATTCACCCCTCCACTTT. It specifies CASSLVDYNSPLHF.